One sample yielded the 20 T cell receptor beta chains listed below, sequenced in a study of regulatory T cells in long-lasting Graves disease. Combining iRepertoire HTBI primers with Arm-PCR of CDR3 regions, the authors built TCR beta libraries. TCRdb passed the multiplex PCR reads through MiXCR, listing each CDR3 protein once. The table has 400,000 to 450,000 distinct CDR3 sequences, 16% seen once. Indicated time point: newly diagnosed GD, antithyroid drugs for less than 3 months. PBMC-derived RNA was used for the TCR library. These data were also filed under a second study, of T cells in Graves' hyperthyroidism and ophthalmopathy.

The specimen comprised peripheral blood mononuclear cells (PBMCs), sampled at new diagnosis, from a patient treated with antithyroid drugs. Receptors originate from a woman between 25 and 40 years old with Graves disease.

In regard to this clonotype: A clone one base away is much larger, so this may be a read error. The chain recombines TRBV30 with TRBJ2-1; 8 nucleotides align to TRBD1. CDR1 GTSNPN and CDR2 SVGIG come from the germline V gene (reference sequence). The junction had 7 bases not matched to a gene; V was cut back by 5 bases and J by 10 bases. This CDR3 comprises 12 residues. The CDR3 bases are TGTGCCTGGGAAGTACAGGGGGGAGAGCAGTTCTTC. Translating it yields CAWEVQGGEQFF.

Only a few counts were recorded for this clonotype. The chain recombines TRBV7-9 with TRBJ1-3, with D possibly matching TRBD1 (5 bases). This CDR3 has 15 amino acids. Germline V gives CDR1 SEHNR, CDR2 FQNEAQ (reference sequence). V was clipped by 2 bases and J by 2 bases, with 10 bases between them. The CDR3 protein is CASSLRNRTGNTIYF. CDR3 DNA: TGTGCCAGCAGCTTACGCAACAGGACTGGAAACACCATATATTTT.

This clonotype was counted at least ten times. V gene TRBV5-1 combines with J gene TRBJ1-1; perhaps TRBD1 as D (6 bases). The germline gives CDR1 SGHRS, CDR2 YFSETQ. The CDR3 totals 13 residues. The germline V and J ends were trimmed by 0 bases and 5 bases, with 8 bases remaining between them. CDR3 in DNA: TGCGCCAGCAGCTTGGAAAGGGGGACTGAAGCTTTCTTT. The encoded protein is CASSLERGTEAFF.

This clonotype was counted ten times or more. The chain couples TRBV20-1 to TRBJ2-1, with 9 bases lining up with TRBD1. Germline CDR1 reads DFQATT; CDR2 reads SNEGSKA (reference sequence). Trimming at V came to 5 bases and at J to 6 bases, leaving 2 bases not matched to a gene. The CDR3 covers 12 residues. The CDR3 spells CSARQGGNEQFF. DNA for the CDR3: TGCAGTGCTCGACAGGGGGGCAATGAGCAGTTCTTC.

This clonotype was recorded at least ten times. The chain uses TRBV29-1 and TRBJ2-1, with TRBD2 as a possible D gene (6 bases). The CDR3 sequence is 17 residues long. The germline V and J ends were trimmed by 0 bases and 1 base, with 16 bases remaining between them. Germline CDR1 SQVTM, CDR2 ANQGSEA. CDR3 protein: CSVEEGGLWGSYNEQFF. The CDR3 DNA reads as TGCAGCGTTGAAGAAGGAGGGTTGTGGGGGTCCTACAATGAGCAGTTCTTC.

This clonotype has ten or more counts. V and J are TRBV20-1 and TRBJ2-3; TRBD2 aligns across 7 bases. Trimming cost V 0 bases and J 0 bases; bases outside gene matches: 6. This CDR3 region has 16 residues. The germline V gene encodes CDR1 DFQATT and CDR2 SNEGSKA (reference sequence). DNA of the CDR3: TGCAGTGCTAGAGATCGAGCGGGGTATAGCACAGATACGCAGTATTTT. Its translation: CSARDRAGYSTDTQYF.

The V and J genes are TRBV6-1 and TRBJ1-1; D gene ambiguous. CDR3 length equals 15 residues. V was clipped by 2 bases and J by 8 bases, with 18 bases between them. CDR1 and CDR2 from the germline V gene are MNHNS and SASEGT. The CDR3 spells CASSELRRTYSEAFF. The CDR3 coding sequence is TGTGCCAGCAGTGAACTCAGACGGACCTACTCGGAAGCTTTCTTT.

V usage is TRBV10-3 and J usage is TRBJ1-6; TRBD1 agrees at 7 bases. Germline CDR1 reads ENHRY; CDR2 reads SYGVKD. V lost 6 bases to trimming and J lost 6 bases; unmatched junction nucleotides: 5. The CDR3 spans 14 residues. DNA for the CDR3: TGTGCCATCAGGGAGACAGGGCGTAATTCACCCCTCCACTTT. As protein: CAIRETGRNSPLHF.

This chain connects TRBV11-2 to TRBJ1-6, with D perhaps matching TRBD1 (6 bases). Trimming removed 1 base from V and 16 bases from J, with 8 bases in between. Germline-derived CDR1 and CDR2 are SGHAT and FQNNGV. This CDR3 has 11 amino acids. CDR3 in amino acids: CASSLAGALHF. CDR3 coding DNA: TGTGCCAGCAGCTTAGCGGGGGCTCTCCACTTT.

This clonotype was detected many times. The rearrangement uses TRBV6-5 and TRBJ2-5; 15 bases match TRBD2. The CDR3 contains 18 residues. The J segment lost 2 bases and the V segment lost 2 bases, leaving 6 bases of the junction unmatched. Germline CDR1 and CDR2: MNHEY and SVGAGI. DNA of the CDR3: TGTGCCAGCAGTTACGGTGGGACTAGCGGGAGGATACAAGAGACCCAGTACTTC. Translated, it gives CASSYGGTSGRIQETQYF.

This clonotype turned up a few times. The V gene is TRBV5-1, the J gene TRBJ2-5; D might be TRBD1 (6 bases). Looked up from germline, CDR1 is SGHRS and CDR2 is YFSETQ. Trimming cost V 3 bases and J 5 bases, with 11 bases left between them. The CDR3 covers 13 residues. CDR3 sequence reads: CASSWGRGETQYF. CDR3 DNA sequence: TGCGCCAGCAGCTGGGGCAGGGGTGAGACCCAGTACTTC. Filled out from reference TRBV5-1 and TRBJ2-5, the complete variable domain reads KAGVTQTPRYLIKTRGQQVTLSCSPISGHRSVSWYQQTPGQGLQFLFEYFSETQRNKGNFPGRFSGRQFSNSRSEMNVSTLELGDSALYLCASSWGRGETQYFGPGTRLLVL.

At least ten counts were recorded for this clonotype. The chain employs TRBV6-1 and TRBJ1-1; D unresolved. This CDR3 has 10 residues. Trimming removed 8 bases at V and 5 bases at J, with 6 bases between. Germline V CDR1 and CDR2: MNHNS, SASEGT. CDR3 sequence (DNA): TGTGCCAGCGTTTCGACTGAAGCTTTCTTT. It encodes CASVSTEAFF.

This clonotype showed up many times. The chain employs TRBV5-1 and TRBJ2-7, with D perhaps TRBD1 (6 bases). The CDR3 has 14 amino acids. Germline CDR1 reads SGHRS; CDR2 reads YFSETQ. The germline V and J ends were trimmed by 4 bases and 3 bases, with 14 bases remaining between them. The DNA for the CDR3 is TGCGCCAGCAGCCGACATGGACAGTACTACGAGCAGTACTTC. It encodes CASSRHGQYYEQYF. Drawing the rest from reference TRBV5-1 and TRBJ2-7, the complete variable domain is KAGVTQTPRYLIKTRGQQVTLSCSPISGHRSVSWYQQTPGQGLQFLFEYFSETQRNKGNFPGRFSGRQFSNSRSEMNVSTLELGDSALYLCASSRHGQYYEQYFGPGTRLTVT.

In its sample, this clonotype was seen a few times. Relative to the germline gene, one junction end is altered; a read error may explain this. The chain joins TRBV11-1 to TRBJ1-4, with D perhaps TRBD1 (6 bases). The CDR3 sequence is 17 residues long. CDR1 and CDR2 from the germline V gene are SGHAT and FQDESV (reference sequence). In DNA form, the CDR3 reads TGCGCCAGCAGCCAAGATCAACGACAGGTCGGAAATGAAAAACTGTTTTTT. Encoded protein: CASSQDQRQVGNEKLFF.

This clonotype was seen many times. The chain uses TRBV12-3 or TRBV12-4 and TRBJ2-1; 8 nucleotides agree with TRBD2. V lost 7 bases and J lost 9; bases outside the gene matches: 23. The CDR3 is 18 residues long. The CDR3 spells CASILGAGAAPSGGEQFF. The CDR3, as DNA: TGTGCCAGCATCTTAGGAGCGGGAGCGGCTCCCTCAGGCGGTGAGCAGTTCTTC.

The V gene is TRBV13, the J gene TRBJ2-2, with 8 bases identical to TRBD2. Losses at the gene ends were 10 bases for V and 1 base for J; bases not matched to a gene: 2. CDR1 is PRHDT, CDR2 FYEKMQ, per germline (reference sequence). The CDR3 is 13 residues long. The CDR3 DNA reads as TGTGCCACGACTAGCGAGAACACCGGGGAGCTGTTTTTT. Translating it yields CATTSENTGELFF.

The chain links TRBV12-3 or TRBV12-4 to TRBJ1-3; no firm D call. CDR3 length equals 12 residues. This CDR3 reads CASIGSGNTIYF. In DNA, the CDR3 is TGTGCTTCTATAGGATCTGGAAACACCATATATTTT.

V gene TRBV9 combines with J gene TRBJ2-1, with 11 bases aligning to TRBD1. The CDR3 is 16 amino acids. Germline CDR1 and CDR2: SGDLS and YYNGEE. V gave up 4 bases and J gave up 7 bases; unmatched junction bases: 10. CDR3 bases: TGTGCCAGCAGCTCCCAATGGGGGACAGGGGGTAATGAGCAGTTCTTC. It yields the protein CASSSQWGTGGNEQFF. The variable domain in full, completed from reference TRBV9 and TRBJ2-1, reads DSGVTQTPKHLITATGQRVTLRCSPRSGDLSVYWYQQSLDQGLQFLIQYYNGEERAKGNILERFSAQQFPDLHSELNLSSLELGDSALYFCASSSQWGTGGNEQFFGPGTRLTVL.

This clonotype showed up many times. V gene TRBV20-1 combines with J gene TRBJ2-1; 14 nucleotides agree with TRBD2. Germline V gene lookup returns CDR1 DFQATT and CDR2 SNEGSKA (reference sequence). After removal of 0 bases from V and 7 bases from J, the junction contained 5 bases not matched to a gene. This CDR3 spans 16 amino acids. The CDR3 nucleotides read TGCAGTGCTAGAGATAGACTAGCGGGGGGGGGAAATGAGCAGTTCTTC. Its protein product is CSARDRLAGGGNEQFF.

This clonotype was detected ten times or more. The genes are TRBV12-3 or TRBV12-4 and TRBJ2-3; the D is unclear. The CDR3 is made up of 14 amino acids. Trimming pared 3 bases from V and 6 bases from J, leaving 13 bases between. The CDR3 sequence: CASSLVKVLDTQYF. The CDR3 DNA sequence: TGTGCCAGCAGTTTGGTGAAAGTTCTTGATACGCAGTATTTT.